This T cell receptor (beta chain) was recovered during a study of T cell responses to AZD1222 COVID-19 vaccine. Study information: Investigators merged groups given second doses at roughly 4 or roughly 12 weeks.

Findings and limits, study-wide: Baseline seropositivity occurred in only 5 to 7 AZD1222 recipients. Repertoires were obtained only post-peak T cell response. Clonal diversity may have been underestimated, and the donors were mostly white British, with more females than males.

About this clone itself: Its antigen is unidentified.

Data came from immunoSEQ multiplex PCR; TCRdb stores just in-frame clones and leaves some out. The sample shows 170,000 or so clones, about nine tenths of them seen only once. Germline CDR1 SGHAT, CDR2 FQNNGV. Trimming removed 1 base from V and 5 bases from J; junction bases left unmatched: 6. The CDR3 has 15 residues. This sample comprised peripheral blood, obtained on day 0 of AZD1222 vaccination. The receptor comes from an adult in good health. This chain links TRBV11-2 with TRBJ2-7; TRBD1 matches at 9 bases. In nucleotides, the CDR3 is TGTGCCAGCAGCTTAGGATGGAGGGACAGGGACGAGCAGTACTTC. It translates to CASSLGWRDRDEQYF.